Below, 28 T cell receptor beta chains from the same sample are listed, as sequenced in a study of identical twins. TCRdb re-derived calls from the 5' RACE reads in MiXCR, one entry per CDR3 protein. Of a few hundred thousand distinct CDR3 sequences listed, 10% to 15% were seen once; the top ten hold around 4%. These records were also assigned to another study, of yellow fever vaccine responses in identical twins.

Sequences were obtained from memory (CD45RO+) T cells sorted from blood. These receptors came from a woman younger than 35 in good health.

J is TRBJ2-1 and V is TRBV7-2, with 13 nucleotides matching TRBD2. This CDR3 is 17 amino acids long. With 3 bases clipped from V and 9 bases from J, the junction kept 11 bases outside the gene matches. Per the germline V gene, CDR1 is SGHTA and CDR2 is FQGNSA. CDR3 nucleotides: TGTGCCAGCAGCTTCTCACTAGCGGGGGGGCCGGGAGGTGAGCAGTTCTTC. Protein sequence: CASSFSLAGGPGGEQFF.

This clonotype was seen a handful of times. CDR3 sequence: CASSTRQGTGDQYF. The CDR3, as DNA: TGTGCCAGCAGCACCCGACAGGGTACTGGGGACCAGTACTTC. The chain combines TRBV7-2 with TRBJ2-5, with TRBD1 matching 7 bases. The CDR3 spans 14 residues. Losses at the gene ends were 5 bases for V and 10 bases for J; bases not matched to a gene: 13. Germline V gene sequence: CDR1 SGHTA, CDR2 FQGNSA.

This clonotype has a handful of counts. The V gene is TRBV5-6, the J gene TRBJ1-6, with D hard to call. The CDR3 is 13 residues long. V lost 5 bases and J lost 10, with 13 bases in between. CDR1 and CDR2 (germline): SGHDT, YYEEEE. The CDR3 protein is CASSFSHTSPLHF. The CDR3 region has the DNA TGTGCCAGCAGTTTCTCTCATACCTCACCCCTCCACTTT.

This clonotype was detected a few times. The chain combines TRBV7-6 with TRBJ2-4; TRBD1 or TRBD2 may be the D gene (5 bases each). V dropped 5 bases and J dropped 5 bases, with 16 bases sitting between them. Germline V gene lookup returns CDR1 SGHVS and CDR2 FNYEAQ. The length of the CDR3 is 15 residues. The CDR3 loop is CASSPIPGAQNIQYF. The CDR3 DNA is TGTGCCAGCAGCCCCATACCCGGGGCCCAAAACATTCAGTACTTC.

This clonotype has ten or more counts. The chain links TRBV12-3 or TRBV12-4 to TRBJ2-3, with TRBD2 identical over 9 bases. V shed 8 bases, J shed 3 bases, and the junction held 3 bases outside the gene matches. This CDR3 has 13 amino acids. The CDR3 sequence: CASVSGSTDTQYF. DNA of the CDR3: TGTGCCAGCGTTAGCGGGAGTACAGATACGCAGTATTTT.

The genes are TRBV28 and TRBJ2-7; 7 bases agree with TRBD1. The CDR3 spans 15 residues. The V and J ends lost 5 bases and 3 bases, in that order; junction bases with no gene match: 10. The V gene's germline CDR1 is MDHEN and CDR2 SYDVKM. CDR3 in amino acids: CASSILPGQHYEQYF. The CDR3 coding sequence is TGTGCCAGCAGTATACTCCCGGGACAGCACTACGAGCAGTACTTC.

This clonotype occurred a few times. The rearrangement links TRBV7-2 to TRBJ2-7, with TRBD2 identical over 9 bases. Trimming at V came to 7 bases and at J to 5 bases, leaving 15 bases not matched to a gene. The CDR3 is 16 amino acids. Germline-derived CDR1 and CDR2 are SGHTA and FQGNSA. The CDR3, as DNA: TGTGCCAGCAACCTCAAGGGGGCGGGGGGGCCTCACGAGCAGTACTTC. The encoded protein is CASNLKGAGGPHEQYF.

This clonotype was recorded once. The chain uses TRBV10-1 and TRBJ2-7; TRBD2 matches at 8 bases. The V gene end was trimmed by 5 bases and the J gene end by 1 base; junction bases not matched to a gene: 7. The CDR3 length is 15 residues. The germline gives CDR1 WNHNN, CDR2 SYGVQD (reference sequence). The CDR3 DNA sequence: TGCGCCAGCAGTAGCGGGAGAGAAGCGTCCTACGAGCAGTACTTC. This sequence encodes CASSSGREASYEQYF.

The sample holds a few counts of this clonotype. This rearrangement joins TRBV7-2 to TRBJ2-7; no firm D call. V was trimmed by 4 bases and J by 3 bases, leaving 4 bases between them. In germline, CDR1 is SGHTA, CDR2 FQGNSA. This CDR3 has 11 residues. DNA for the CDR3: TGTGCCAGCAGCTACCACTACGAGCAGTACTTC. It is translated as CASSYHYEQYF.

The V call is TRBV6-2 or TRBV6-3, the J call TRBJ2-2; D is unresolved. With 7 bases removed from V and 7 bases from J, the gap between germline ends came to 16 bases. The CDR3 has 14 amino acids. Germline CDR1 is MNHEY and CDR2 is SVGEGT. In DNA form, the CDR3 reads TGTGCCAGCAACGTCTACGACCAAAGCGGGGAGCTGTTTTTT. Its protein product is CASNVYDQSGELFF.

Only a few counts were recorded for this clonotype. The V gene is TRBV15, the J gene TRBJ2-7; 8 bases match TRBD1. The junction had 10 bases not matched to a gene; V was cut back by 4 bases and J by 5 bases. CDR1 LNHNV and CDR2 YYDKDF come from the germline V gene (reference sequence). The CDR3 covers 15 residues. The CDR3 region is CATSTDGQGTHEQYF. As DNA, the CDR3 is TGTGCCACCAGCACGGACGGACAGGGTACCCACGAGCAGTACTTC.

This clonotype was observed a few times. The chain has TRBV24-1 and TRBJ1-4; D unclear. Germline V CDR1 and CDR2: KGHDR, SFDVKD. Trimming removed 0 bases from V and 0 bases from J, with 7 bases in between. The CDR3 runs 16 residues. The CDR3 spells CATSDLGNPTNEKLFF. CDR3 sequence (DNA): TGTGCCACCAGTGATTTGGGGAATCCAACTAATGAAAAACTGTTTTTT.

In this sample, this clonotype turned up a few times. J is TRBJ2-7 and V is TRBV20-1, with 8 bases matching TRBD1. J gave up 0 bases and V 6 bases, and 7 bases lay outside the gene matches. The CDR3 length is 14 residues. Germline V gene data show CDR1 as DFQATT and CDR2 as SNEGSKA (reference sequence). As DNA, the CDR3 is TGCAGTGCCCTAGGGACAGGAAACTCCTACGAGCAGTACTTC. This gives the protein CSALGTGNSYEQYF.

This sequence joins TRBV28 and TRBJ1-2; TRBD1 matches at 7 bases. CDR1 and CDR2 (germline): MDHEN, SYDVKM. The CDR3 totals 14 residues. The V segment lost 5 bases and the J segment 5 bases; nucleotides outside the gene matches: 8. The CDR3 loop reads CASSDQGDQYGYTF. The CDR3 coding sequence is TGTGCCAGCAGTGACCAGGGGGATCAATATGGCTACACCTTC.

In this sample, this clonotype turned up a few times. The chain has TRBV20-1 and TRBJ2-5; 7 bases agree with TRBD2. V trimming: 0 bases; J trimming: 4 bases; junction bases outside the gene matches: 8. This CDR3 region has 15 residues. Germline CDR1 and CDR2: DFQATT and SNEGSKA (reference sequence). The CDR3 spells CSARDLKRGSETQYF. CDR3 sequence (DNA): TGCAGTGCTAGAGATCTCAAGCGGGGCTCAGAGACCCAGTACTTC.

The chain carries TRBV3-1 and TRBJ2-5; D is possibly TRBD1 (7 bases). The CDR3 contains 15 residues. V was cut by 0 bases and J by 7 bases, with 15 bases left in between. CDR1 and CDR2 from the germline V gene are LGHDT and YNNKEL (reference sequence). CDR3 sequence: CASSQERRGLGTQYF. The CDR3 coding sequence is TGTGCCAGCAGCCAAGAAAGGAGGGGGCTCGGGACCCAGTACTTC.

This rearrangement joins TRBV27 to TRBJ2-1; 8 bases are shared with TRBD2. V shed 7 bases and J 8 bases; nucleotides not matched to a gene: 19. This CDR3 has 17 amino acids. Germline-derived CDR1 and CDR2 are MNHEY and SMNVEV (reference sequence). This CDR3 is CASNWARGGRLSDEQFF. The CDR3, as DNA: TGTGCCAGCAACTGGGCACGGGGGGGCCGATTATCCGATGAGCAGTTCTTC.

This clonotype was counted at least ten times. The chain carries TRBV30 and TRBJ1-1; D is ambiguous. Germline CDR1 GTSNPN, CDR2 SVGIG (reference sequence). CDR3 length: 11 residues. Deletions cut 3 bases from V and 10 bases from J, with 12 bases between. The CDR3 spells CAWRERGGAFF. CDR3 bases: TGTGCCTGGAGAGAAAGAGGAGGAGCTTTCTTT.

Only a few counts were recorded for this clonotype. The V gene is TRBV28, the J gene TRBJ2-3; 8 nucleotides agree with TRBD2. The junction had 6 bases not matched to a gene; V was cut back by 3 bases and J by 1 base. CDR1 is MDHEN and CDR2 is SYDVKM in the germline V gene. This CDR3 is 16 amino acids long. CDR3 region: CASSFGGGIGTDTQYF. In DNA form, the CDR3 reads TGTGCCAGCAGTTTTGGCGGGGGGATAGGCACAGATACGCAGTATTTT.

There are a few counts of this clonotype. The DNA for the CDR3 is TGTGCCAGCAGCAACGGACAGGGGGCTAATCAGCCCCAGCATTTT. This codes for CASSNGQGANQPQHF. V usage is TRBV7-8 and J usage is TRBJ1-5; 11 bases fit TRBD1. J was trimmed by 4 bases and V by 5 bases; bases with no gene match: 4. The CDR3 runs 15 residues. Germline V lookup: CDR1 SGHVS, CDR2 FQNEAQ.

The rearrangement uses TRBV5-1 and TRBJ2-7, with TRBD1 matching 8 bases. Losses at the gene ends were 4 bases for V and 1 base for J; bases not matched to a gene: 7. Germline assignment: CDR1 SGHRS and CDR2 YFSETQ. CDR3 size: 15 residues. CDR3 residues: CASSRTGQVSYEQYF. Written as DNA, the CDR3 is TGCGCCAGCAGCCGAACGGGACAGGTATCCTACGAGCAGTACTTC.

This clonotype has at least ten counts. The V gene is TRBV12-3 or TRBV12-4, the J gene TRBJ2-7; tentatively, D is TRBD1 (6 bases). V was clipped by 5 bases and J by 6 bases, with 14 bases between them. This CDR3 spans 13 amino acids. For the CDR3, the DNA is TGTGCCAGCAGTAAAGACAGGTTCGGCGAGCAGTACTTC. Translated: CASSKDRFGEQYF.

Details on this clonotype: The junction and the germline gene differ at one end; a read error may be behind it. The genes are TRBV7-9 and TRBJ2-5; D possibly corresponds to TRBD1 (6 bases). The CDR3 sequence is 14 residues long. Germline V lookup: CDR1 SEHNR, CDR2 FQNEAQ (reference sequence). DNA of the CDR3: TGTGCCAGCAGCTTAGGGAAAGGGGGAGAGACCCAGTGCTTC. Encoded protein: CASSLGKGGETQCF.

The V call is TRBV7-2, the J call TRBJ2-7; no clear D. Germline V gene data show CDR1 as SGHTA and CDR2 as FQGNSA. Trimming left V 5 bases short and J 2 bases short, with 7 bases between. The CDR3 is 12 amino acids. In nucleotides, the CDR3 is TGTGCCAGCAGCCCCAAACCCTACGAGCAGTACTTC. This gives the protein CASSPKPYEQYF.

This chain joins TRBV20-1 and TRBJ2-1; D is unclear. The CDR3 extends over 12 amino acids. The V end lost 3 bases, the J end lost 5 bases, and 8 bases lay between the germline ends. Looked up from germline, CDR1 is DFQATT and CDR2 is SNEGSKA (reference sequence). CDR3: CSASSLDNEQFF. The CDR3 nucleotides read TGCAGTGCTAGTTCGCTGGACAATGAGCAGTTCTTC.

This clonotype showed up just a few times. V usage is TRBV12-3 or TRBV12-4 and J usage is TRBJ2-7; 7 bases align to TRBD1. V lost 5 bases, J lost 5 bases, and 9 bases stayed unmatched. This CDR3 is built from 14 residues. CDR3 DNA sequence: TGTGCCAGCAGTAGGGGACAGCTAGCCAACGAGCAGTACTTC. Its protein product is CASSRGQLANEQYF.

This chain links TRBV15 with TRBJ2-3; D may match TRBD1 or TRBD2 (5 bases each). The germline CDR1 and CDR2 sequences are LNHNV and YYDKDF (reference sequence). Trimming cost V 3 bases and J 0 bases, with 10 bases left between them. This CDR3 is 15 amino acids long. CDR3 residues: CATSRNRDSTDTQYF. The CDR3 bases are TGTGCCACCAGCAGGAACCGGGACAGCACAGATACGCAGTATTTT.

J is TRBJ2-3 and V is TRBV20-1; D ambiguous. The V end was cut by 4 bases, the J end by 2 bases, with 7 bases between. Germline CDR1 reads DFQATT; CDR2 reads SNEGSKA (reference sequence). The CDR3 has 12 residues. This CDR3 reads CSANTFTDTQYF. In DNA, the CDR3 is TGCAGTGCTAACACCTTCACAGATACGCAGTATTTT.